One sample yielded the 10 T cell receptor beta chains listed below, sequenced in a study of cytomegalovirus exposure and HLA in healthy donors. Both 60 Vbeta primers and 13 Jbeta primers went into the PCR. Profiled with immunoSEQ multiplex PCR; TCRdb holds only in-frame clones, not every one. The sample has more than 110,000 clones, roughly two thirds seen once; the top ten hold about 15%. Source material: PBMCs. These receptors were taken from a human donor in good health.

The rearrangement uses TRBV27 and TRBJ2-3; 7 positions agree with TRBD1. Germline lookup yields CDR1 MNHEY and CDR2 SMNVEV (reference sequence). The CDR3 runs to 14 residues. With 6 bases clipped from V and 0 bases from J, the junction kept 3 bases outside the gene matches. In DNA form, the CDR3 reads TGTGCCAGCAGCCCGGGACAGAGCACAGATACGCAGTATTTT. Translated: CASSPGQSTDTQYF.

The chain couples TRBV10-3 to TRBJ1-4; 9 bases match TRBD1. This CDR3 comprises 14 residues. The trim removed 5 bases at V and 8 bases at J, leaving 6 bases unmatched. Germline CDR1 ENHRY, CDR2 SYGVKD. CDR3 nucleotides: TGTGCCATCAGTCCGGGACAGGGAGGGGAAAAACTGTTTTTT. Amino acids: CAISPGQGGEKLFF.

The chain links TRBV6-4 to TRBJ2-3; 10 positions match TRBD1. This CDR3 is 15 amino acids long. Trimming at V came to 6 bases and at J to 2 bases, leaving 5 bases not matched to a gene. Germline loops: CDR1 MRHNA, CDR2 SNTAGT. CDR3 residues: CASSAGTGDTDTQYF. Here the CDR3 DNA reads TGTGCCAGCAGCGCCGGGACAGGGGACACAGATACGCAGTATTTT.

This clone was detected only a few times. The rearrangement links TRBV11-3 to TRBJ1-1, with 10 bases identical to TRBD1. Per the germline V gene, CDR1 is SGHNT and CDR2 is YENEEA. V lost 5 bases to trimming and J lost 0 bases; unmatched junction nucleotides: 9. This CDR3 has 17 amino acids. CDR3 residues: CASSQGQGGVVNTEAFF. The CDR3, as DNA: TGTGCCAGCAGCCAAGGACAGGGGGGAGTGGTGAACACTGAAGCTTTCTTT. Together with reference TRBV11-3 and TRBJ1-1, the CDR3 gives the full variable domain: EAGVVQSPRYKIIEKKQPVAFWCNPISGHNTLYWYLQNLGQGPELLIRYENEEAVDDSQLPKDRFSAERLKGVDSTLKIQPAELGDSAVYLCASSQGQGGVVNTEAFFGQGTRLTVV.

The chain couples TRBV6-1 to TRBJ2-1; no clear D. The CDR3 is made up of 13 amino acids. Germline CDR1 reads MNHNS; CDR2 reads SASEGT. V was clipped by 2 bases and J by 5 bases, with 7 bases between them. The CDR3 nucleotides read TGTGCCAGCAGTGAATACAGCAACAATGAGCAGTTCTTC. This sequence encodes CASSEYSNNEQFF.

This clone was picked up a small number of times. The chain recombines TRBV12-5 with TRBJ1-3, with D perhaps matching TRBD1 (6 bases). CDR3 length: 16 amino acids. Per germline, CDR1 LGHNT and CDR2 FRNRAP. The V and J ends lost 9 bases and 3 bases respectively, with 21 bases between them. In DNA form, the CDR3 reads TGTGCTAGCCGTGGATTTTTAGGGACAATTGGAAACACCATATATTTT. Its protein product is CASRGFLGTIGNTIYF.

Regarding this clone: At one end the junction does not follow the germline gene, possibly because of a read error. The J gene is TRBJ2-7, the V gene TRBV19; D is undetermined. This CDR3 is 12 amino acids long. Germline V gene data show CDR1 as LNHDA and CDR2 as SQIVND (reference sequence). The CDR3 is CASSSRLDVLAF. CDR3 sequence (DNA): TGTGCCAGTAGTAGCAGACTGGATGTCCTTGCTTTC.

The rearrangement joins TRBV7-3 to TRBJ2-3; TRBD2 agrees at 12 bases. Germline lookup yields CDR1 SGHTA and CDR2 FQGTGA. Trimming at V came to 5 bases and at J to 5 bases, leaving 8 bases not matched to a gene. The CDR3 totals 16 residues. The CDR3 sequence: CASSERLAGDRDTQYF. For the CDR3, the DNA is TGTGCCAGCAGCGAAAGACTAGCGGGGGATAGAGATACGCAGTATTTT. Drawing the rest from reference TRBV7-3 and TRBJ2-3, the complete variable domain is GAGVSQTPSNKVTEKGKYVELRCDPISGHTALYWYRQSLGQGPEFLIYFQGTGAADDSGLPNDRFFAVRPEGSVSTLKIQRTERGDSAVYLCASSERLAGDRDTQYFGPGTRLTVL.

The J gene is TRBJ1-5, the V gene TRBV19; the D is unclear. CDR3 length: 12 residues. Germline V gene sequence: CDR1 LNHDA, CDR2 SQIVND (reference sequence). The V end was cut by 5 bases, the J end by 6 bases, with 8 bases between. The CDR3 here is CASSPISQPQHF. Written as DNA, the CDR3 is TGTGCCAGTAGTCCGATTAGTCAGCCCCAGCATTTT.

The chain carries TRBV10-3 and TRBJ1-3; D is ambiguous. This CDR3 is 14 amino acids long. The germline V gene has CDR1 ENHRY and CDR2 SYGVKD. The V gene lost 6 bases and the J gene lost 3 bases, with 12 bases spanning the gap. The CDR3 nucleotides are TGTGCCATCAGAGAAATGGTCGGTGGAAACACCATATATTTT. It encodes CAIREMVGGNTIYF.